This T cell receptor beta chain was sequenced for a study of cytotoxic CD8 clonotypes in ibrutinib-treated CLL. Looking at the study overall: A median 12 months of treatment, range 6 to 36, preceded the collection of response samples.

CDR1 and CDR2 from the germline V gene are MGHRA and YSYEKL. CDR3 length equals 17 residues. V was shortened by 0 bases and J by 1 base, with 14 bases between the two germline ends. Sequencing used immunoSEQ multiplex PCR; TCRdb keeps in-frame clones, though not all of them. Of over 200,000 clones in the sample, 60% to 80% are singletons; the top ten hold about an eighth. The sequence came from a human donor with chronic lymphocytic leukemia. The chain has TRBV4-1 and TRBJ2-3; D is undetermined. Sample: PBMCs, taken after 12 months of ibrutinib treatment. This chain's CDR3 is CASSQDLASTGTDTQYF. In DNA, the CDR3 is TGCGCCAGCAGCCAAGATTTGGCCTCGACTGGCACAGATACGCAGTATTTT.